The source of this TCR beta chain is a study of T cell responses to AZD1222 COVID-19 vaccine. Study-level points and caveats: The study identified only five to seven AZD1222 recipients as seropositive at baseline. Donors were largely white British and mainly female; clonal diversity was possibly underestimated. Spike-specific TCR breadth and depth grew following two AZD1222 doses.

With respect to this clone: Its antigen is unknown.

TCRdb's table, derived via immunoSEQ multiplex PCR, lists solely in-frame clones and lacks some. Here the sample spans approximately 61,000 clones, 81% being singletons. The CDR3 length is 15 residues. Germline lookup yields CDR1 SGHTA and CDR2 FQGNSA. V dropped 1 base and J dropped 7 bases, with 17 bases sitting between them. The chain links TRBV7-2 to TRBJ2-7, with D uncertain. The specimen was peripheral blood, collected 28 days after the second AZD1222 dose. The origin of this receptor is an adult who received the AZD1222 COVID-19 vaccine. CDR3 residues: CASSLDNRALTEQYF. CDR3 DNA sequence: TGTGCCAGCAGCTTAGATAACCGGGCCCTGACGGAGCAGTACTTC.